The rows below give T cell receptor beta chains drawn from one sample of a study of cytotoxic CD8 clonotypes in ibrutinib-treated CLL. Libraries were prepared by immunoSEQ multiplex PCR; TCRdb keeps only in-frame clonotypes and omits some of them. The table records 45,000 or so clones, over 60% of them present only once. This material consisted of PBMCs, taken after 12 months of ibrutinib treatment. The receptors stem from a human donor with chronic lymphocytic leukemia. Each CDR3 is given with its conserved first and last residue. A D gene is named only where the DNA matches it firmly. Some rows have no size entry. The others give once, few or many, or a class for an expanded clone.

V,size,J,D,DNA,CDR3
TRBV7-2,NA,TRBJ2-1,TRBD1,TGTGCCAGCAGCTTAGTGGGACAGGGGGCTTTAGCGGGAGTAACTGAGCAGTTCTTC,CASSLVGQGALAGVTEQFF
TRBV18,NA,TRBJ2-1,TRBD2,TGTGCCAGCTCACCAGGACTAGCGGGAGAGGGGCAGTTCTTC,CASSPGLAGEGQFF
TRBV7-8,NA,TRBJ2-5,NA,TGTGCCAGCAGCCAGCTCCGATTGTGGGAGACCCAGTACTTC,CASSQLRLWETQYF
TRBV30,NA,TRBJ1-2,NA,TGTGCCTGGAGTGGGGACACCAACACCATTAACTATGGCTACACCTTC,CAWSGDTNTINYGYTF
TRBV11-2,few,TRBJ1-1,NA,TGTGCCAGCAGCTTAAGAGAGAACACTGAAGCTTTCTTT,CASSLRENTEAFF
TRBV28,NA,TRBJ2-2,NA,TGTGCCAGCAGTTTAGCCACCGGGGAGCTGTTTTTT,CASSLATGELFF
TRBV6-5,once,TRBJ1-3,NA,TGTGCCAGCAGTGATTCAGGGGTTGGAAACACCATATATTTT,CASSDSGVGNTIYF
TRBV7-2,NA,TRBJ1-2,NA,TGTGCCAGCAGCTTGCATATGCAGGAACTCTATGGCTACACCTTC,CASSLHMQELYGYTF
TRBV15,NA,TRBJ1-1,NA,TGTGCCACCAGCAGAGGGGGCCAGAACATGAACACTGAAGCTTTCTTT,CATSRGGQNMNTEAFF
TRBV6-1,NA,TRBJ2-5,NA,TGTGCCAGCAGTTCCCTGTGGGGGTGGGAGACCCAGTACTTC,CASSSLWGWETQYF
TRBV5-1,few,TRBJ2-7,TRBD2,TGCGCCAGCAGCTCTCCGGGACTAGCGGGATTAAGGTCCTACGAGCAGTACTTC,CASSSPGLAGLRSYEQYF
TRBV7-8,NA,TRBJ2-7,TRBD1,TGTGCCAGCAGCTTACCTCCGGGACAGGGGACCTACGAGCAGTACTTC,CASSLPPGQGTYEQYF
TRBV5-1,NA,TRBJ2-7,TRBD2,TGCGCCAGCAGCTTTGAACGGGAGGGCCTAGGTGAGCAGTACTTC,CASSFEREGLGEQYF
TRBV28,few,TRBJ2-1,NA,TGTGCCAGCAGTTTGGGTGACAATGAGCAGTTCTTC,CASSLGDNEQFF
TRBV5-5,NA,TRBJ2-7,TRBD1,TGTGCCAGCAGCTTGGCCGGGACAGGCCTCTACGAGCAGTACTTC,CASSLAGTGLYEQYF
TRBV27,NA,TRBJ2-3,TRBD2,TGTGCCAGCAGTTTTCTAGCGGGGGGCACAGATACGCAGTATTTT,CASSFLAGGTDTQYF
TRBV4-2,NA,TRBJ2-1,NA,TGTGCCAGCAGCAAAAATCCACAGTCAAGCTCCTACAATGAGCAGTTCTTC,CASSKNPQSSSYNEQFF
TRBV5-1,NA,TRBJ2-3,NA,TGCGCCAGCAGCTTGGCAGGGGTACCCACAGATACGCAGTATTTT,CASSLAGVPTDTQYF
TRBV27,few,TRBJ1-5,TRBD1,TGTGCCAGCAGTGGAGGGACAGGGATTCAGCCCCAGCATTTT,CASSGGTGIQPQHF
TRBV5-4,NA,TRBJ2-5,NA,TGTGCCAGCAGCTTGAATTCGGACTACCAAGAGACCCAGTACTTC,CASSLNSDYQETQYF
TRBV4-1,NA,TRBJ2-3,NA,TGCGCCAGCAGCCAAGAGGGGTGGCCCGCAGATACGCAGTATTTT,CASSQEGWPADTQYF
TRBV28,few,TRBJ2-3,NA,TGTGCCAGCAGTTCAGGGTATAGCACAGATACGCAGTATTTT,CASSSGYSTDTQYF
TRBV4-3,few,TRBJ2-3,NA,TGCGCCAGCAGCCAAGGGTTAGCAGATACGCAGTATTTT,CASSQGLADTQYF
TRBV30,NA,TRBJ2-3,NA,TGTGCCTGGAGTGTACAAAGGGGTTGGACAGATACGCAGTATTTT,CAWSVQRGWTDTQYF
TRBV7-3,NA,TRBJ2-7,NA,TGTGCCAGCAGCCCAAAGGGCCCCTACGAGCAGTACTTC,CASSPKGPYEQYF
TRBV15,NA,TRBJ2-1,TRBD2,TGTGCCACCAGCTCCTTAAGGATGAGCGGGAGGGCCCGTGAGCAGTTCTTC,CATSSLRMSGRAREQFF
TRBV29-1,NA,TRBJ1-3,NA,TGCAGCGTGGCCAGAGGGGAGTCTGGAAACACCATATATTTT,CSVARGESGNTIYF
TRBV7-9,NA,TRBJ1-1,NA,TGTGCCAGCAGCTTAGCGACAGGCCTAGCTGAAGCTTTCTTT,CASSLATGLAEAFF
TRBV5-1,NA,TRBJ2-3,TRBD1,TGCGCCAGCAGCAGTGAACAGGGGGCCCTGGTAGATACGCAGTATTTT,CASSSEQGALVDTQYF
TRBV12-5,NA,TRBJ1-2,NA,TGTGCTAGTGTCCAGTCGGGGGGAACTAACTATGGCTACACCTTC,CASVQSGGTNYGYTF
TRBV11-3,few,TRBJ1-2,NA,TGTGCCAGCAGCTTATGGGGCTACACCTTC,CASSLWGYTF
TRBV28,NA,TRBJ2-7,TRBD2,TGTGCCAGCAGCCCTCACGGACTAGCGGGAGACGAGCAGTACTTC,CASSPHGLAGDEQYF
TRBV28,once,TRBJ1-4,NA,TGTGCCAGCAGTTTAAACCAGGGGAAACTGTTTTTT,CASSLNQGKLFF
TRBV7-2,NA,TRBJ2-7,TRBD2,TGTGCCAGCAGCTTAGACAAGACTAGCGGAGGACTGGGGGAGCAGTACTTC,CASSLDKTSGGLGEQYF
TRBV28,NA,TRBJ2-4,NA,TGTGCCAGCAGTCCCCAGGAGGCCATAGCCAAAAACATTCAGTACTTC,CASSPQEAIAKNIQYF
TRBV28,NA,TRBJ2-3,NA,TGTGCCAGCAGTCTAGGACCGCCAGATACGCAGTATTTT,CASSLGPPDTQYF
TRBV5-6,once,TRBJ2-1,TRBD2,TGTGCCAGCAGCTTGGAGGGACTAGCGGGGCTCAATGAGCAGTTCTTC,CASSLEGLAGLNEQFF
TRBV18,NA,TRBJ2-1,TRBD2,TGTGCCAGCTCACAATTGCCGGCTAGCGGGAGCCCCTCAACCTACAATGAGCAGTTCTTC,CASSQLPASGSPSTYNEQFF
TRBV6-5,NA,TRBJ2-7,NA,TGTGCCAGCAGGCGGGTCCGGGAGAGCTCCTACGAGCAGTACTTC,CASRRVRESSYEQYF
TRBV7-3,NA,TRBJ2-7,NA,TGTGCCAGCAGCTCCTGGGACATGACCTACGAGCAGTACTTC,CASSSWDMTYEQYF
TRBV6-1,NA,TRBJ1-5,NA,TGTGCCAGCGGGGGGGCGCGGAATCAGCCCCAGCATTTT,CASGGARNQPQHF
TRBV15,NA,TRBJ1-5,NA,TGTGCCACCAGCAGAGATCCTCAGGGGCAGCCCCAGCATTTT,CATSRDPQGQPQHF
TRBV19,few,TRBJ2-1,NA,TGTGCCAGTACTGAGGGAGGCTCCTACAATGAGCAGTTCTTC,CASTEGGSYNEQFF
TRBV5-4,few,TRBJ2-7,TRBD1,TGTGCCAGCAGCTTGGGTGGGCAGGGGGCGGGTGAGCAGTACTTC,CASSLGGQGAGEQYF